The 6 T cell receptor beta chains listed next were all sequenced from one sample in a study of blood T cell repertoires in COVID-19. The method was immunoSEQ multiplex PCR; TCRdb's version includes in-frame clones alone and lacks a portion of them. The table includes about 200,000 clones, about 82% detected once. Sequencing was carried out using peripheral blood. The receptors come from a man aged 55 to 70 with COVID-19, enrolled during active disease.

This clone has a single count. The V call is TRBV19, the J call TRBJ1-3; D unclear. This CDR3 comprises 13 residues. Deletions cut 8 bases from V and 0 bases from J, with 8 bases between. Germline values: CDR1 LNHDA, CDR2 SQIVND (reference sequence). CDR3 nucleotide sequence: TGTGCCAGTCAAACACGCTCTGGAAACACCATATATTTT. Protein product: CASQTRSGNTIYF.

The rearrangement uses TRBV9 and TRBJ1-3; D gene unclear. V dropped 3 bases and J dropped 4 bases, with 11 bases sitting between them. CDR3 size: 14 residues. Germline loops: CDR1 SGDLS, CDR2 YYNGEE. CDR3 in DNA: TGTGCCAGCAGCGCCCACTCTTCCGGAAACACCATATATTTT. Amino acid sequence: CASSAHSSGNTIYF.

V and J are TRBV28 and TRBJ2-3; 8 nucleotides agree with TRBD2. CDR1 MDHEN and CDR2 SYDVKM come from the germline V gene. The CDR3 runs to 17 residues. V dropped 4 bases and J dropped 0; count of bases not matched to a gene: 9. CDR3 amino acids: CASSSSASGRSTDTQYF. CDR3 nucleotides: TGTGCCAGCAGTTCCTCGGCTAGCGGGCGGAGCACAGATACGCAGTATTTT.

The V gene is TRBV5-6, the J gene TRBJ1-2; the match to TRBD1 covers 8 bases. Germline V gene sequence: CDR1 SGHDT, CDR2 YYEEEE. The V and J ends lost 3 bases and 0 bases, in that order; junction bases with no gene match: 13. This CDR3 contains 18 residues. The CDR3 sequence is CASSWGKLGTGPNYGYTF. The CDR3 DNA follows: TGTGCCAGCAGCTGGGGAAAACTCGGGACAGGCCCTAACTATGGCTACACCTTC.

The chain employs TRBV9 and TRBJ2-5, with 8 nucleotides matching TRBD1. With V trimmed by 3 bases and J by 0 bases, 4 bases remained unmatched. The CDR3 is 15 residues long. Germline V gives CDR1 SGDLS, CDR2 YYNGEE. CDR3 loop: CASSERDRHQETQYF. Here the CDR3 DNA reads TGTGCCAGCAGCGAGAGGGACAGGCACCAAGAGACCCAGTACTTC.

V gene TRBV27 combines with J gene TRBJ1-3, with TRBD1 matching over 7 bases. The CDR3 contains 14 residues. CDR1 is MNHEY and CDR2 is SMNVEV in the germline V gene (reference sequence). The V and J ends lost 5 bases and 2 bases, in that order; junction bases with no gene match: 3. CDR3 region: CASSPTGAGNTIYF. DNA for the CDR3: TGTGCCAGCAGTCCTACAGGGGCTGGAAACACCATATATTTT.